This entry concerns a single TCR beta chain. Germline V gene sequence: CDR1 MNHEY, CDR2 SMNVEV (reference sequence). The CDR3 spans 15 residues. Trimming took 5 bases from V and 6 from J, leaving 17 bases between them. Assay used: immunoSEQ multiplex PCR; TCRdb lists only in-frame clones, some missing. The data show approximately 250,000 clones, around 89% seen once. The data were taken from a study of blood T cell repertoires in COVID-19. Sequenced: PBMCs or T cells enriched from blood (not recorded which). The clonotype originates from a woman in her 30s who had recovered from COVID-19. The chain links TRBV27 to TRBJ2-1; D may be TRBD2 (7 bases). CDR3 in amino acids: CASSRGGGRSNEQFF. Here the CDR3 DNA reads TGTGCCAGCAGTCGCGGGGGCGGGAGATCCAATGAGCAGTTCTTC.